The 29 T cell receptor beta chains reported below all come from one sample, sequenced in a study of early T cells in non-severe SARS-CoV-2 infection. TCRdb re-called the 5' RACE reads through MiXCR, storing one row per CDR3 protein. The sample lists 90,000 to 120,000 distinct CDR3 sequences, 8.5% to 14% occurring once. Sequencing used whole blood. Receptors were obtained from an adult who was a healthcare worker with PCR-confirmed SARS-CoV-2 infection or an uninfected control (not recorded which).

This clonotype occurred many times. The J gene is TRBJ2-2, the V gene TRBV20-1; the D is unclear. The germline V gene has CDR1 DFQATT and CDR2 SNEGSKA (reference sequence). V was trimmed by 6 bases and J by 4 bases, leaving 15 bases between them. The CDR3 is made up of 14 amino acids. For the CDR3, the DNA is TGCAGTGCGGTATGGTGGTCGGGCACCGGGGAGCTGTTTTTT. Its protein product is CSAVWWSGTGELFF.

The CDR3 region is CASSLWTSGRGLSTGELFF. The CDR3 coding sequence is TGTGCCAGCAGCTTATGGACTAGCGGGAGGGGCTTGAGCACCGGGGAGCTGTTTTTT. The chain has TRBV7-3 and TRBJ2-2; the match to TRBD2 covers 15 bases. Germline assignment: CDR1 SGHTA and CDR2 FQGTGA. Trimming cost V 2 bases and J 4 bases; bases outside gene matches: 8. This CDR3 is built from 19 residues.

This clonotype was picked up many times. CDR3 amino acids: CASSQEWDQPQHF. The CDR3 nucleotides are TGTGCCAGCAGTCAAGAATGGGATCAGCCCCAGCATTTT. The chain uses TRBV7-9 and TRBJ1-5; D unclear. Deletions cut 6 bases from V and 5 bases from J, with 11 bases between. The CDR3 runs to 13 residues. From germline, CDR1 is SEHNR and CDR2 FQNEAQ (reference sequence).

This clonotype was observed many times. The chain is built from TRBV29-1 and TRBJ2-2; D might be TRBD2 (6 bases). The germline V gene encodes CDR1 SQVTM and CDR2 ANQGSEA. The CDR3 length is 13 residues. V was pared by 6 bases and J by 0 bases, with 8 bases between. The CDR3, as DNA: TGCAGCGTAGCGGGTTCGAACACCGGGGAGCTGTTTTTT. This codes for CSVAGSNTGELFF.

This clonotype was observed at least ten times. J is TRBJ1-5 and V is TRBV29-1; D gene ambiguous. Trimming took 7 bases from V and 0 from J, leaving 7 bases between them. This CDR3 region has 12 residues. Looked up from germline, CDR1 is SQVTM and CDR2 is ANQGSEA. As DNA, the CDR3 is TGCAGCGCACGGGGTAGCAATCAGCCCCAGCATTTT. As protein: CSARGSNQPQHF.

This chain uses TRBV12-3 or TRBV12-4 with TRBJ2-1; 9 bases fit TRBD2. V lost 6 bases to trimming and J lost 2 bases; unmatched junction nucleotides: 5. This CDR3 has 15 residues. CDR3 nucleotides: TGTGCCAGCAGGGGGACTAGCCGTACCTACAATGAGCAGTTCTTC. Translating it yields CASRGTSRTYNEQFF.

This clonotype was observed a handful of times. The CDR3, as DNA: TGTGCCAGCAGCTTAGCGGCAGGGTACAATCAGCCCCAGCATTTT. Protein: CASSLAAGYNQPQHF. This chain connects TRBV7-8 to TRBJ1-5, with a possible D match to TRBD1 (5 bases). CDR1 and CDR2 from the germline V gene are SGHVS and FQNEAQ. This CDR3 spans 15 amino acids. V lost 0 bases and J 3 bases, leaving 9 bases between the germline ends.

The CDR3 DNA reads TGTGCCAGCAGTTTATTTCCCCGGCAGGGTCGGGATTACGAGCAGTACTTC. Its protein is CASSLFPRQGRDYEQYF. J is TRBJ2-7 and V is TRBV28; perhaps D is TRBD1 or TRBD2 (5 bases each). Trimming pared 1 base from V and 4 bases from J, leaving 20 bases between. The CDR3 loop spans 17 amino acids. Germline CDR1 reads MDHEN; CDR2 reads SYDVKM.

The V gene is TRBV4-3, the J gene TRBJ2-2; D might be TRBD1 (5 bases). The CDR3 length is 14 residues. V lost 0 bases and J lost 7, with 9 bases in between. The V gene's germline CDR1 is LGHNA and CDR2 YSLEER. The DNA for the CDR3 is TGCGCCAGCAGCCAAGAGGCAGGGTACGGGGAGCTGTTTTTT. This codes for CASSQEAGYGELFF.

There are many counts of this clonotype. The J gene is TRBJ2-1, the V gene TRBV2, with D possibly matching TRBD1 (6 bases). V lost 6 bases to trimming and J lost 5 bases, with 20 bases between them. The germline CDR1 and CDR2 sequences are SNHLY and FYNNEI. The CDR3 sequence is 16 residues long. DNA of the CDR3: TGTGCCAGCAGCTGGGACACGCGCAGGGTCGACAATGAGCAGTTCTTC. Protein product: CASSWDTRRVDNEQFF. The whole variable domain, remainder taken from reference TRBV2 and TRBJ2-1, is EPEVTQTPSHQVTQMGQEVILRCVPISNHLYFYWYRQILGQKVEFLVSFYNNEISEKSEIFDDQFSVERPDGSNFTLKIRSTKLEDSAMYFCASSWDTRRVDNEQFFGPGTRLTVL.

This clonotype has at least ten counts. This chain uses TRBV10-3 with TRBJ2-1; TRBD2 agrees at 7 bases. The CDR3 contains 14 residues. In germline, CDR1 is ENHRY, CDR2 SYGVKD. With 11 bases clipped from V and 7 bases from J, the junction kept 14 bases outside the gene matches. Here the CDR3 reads CASTFRLAENEQFF. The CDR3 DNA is TGTGCCTCTACCTTCCGACTAGCCGAAAATGAGCAGTTCTTC.

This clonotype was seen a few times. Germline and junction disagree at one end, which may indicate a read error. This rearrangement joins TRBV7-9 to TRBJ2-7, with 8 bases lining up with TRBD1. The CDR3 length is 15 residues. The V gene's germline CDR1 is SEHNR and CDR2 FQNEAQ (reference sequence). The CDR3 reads CASSLRQGTSDEQYF. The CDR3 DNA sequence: TGTGCCAGCAGCTTAAGACAGGGGACCTCCGACGAGCAGTACTTC.

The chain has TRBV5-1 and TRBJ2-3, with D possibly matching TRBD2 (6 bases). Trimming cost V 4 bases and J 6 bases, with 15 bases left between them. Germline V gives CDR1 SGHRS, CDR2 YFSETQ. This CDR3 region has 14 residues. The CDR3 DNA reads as TGCGCCAGCAGCGCTACCGACCGGGGGGATACGCAGTATTTT. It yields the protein CASSATDRGDTQYF.

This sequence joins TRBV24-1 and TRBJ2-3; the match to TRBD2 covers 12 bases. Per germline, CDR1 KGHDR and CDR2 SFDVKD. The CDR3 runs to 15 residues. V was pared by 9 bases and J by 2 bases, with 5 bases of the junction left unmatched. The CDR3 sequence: CATGGLAGSTDTQYF. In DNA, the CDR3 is TGTGCCACCGGAGGACTAGCGGGATCCACAGATACGCAGTATTTT.

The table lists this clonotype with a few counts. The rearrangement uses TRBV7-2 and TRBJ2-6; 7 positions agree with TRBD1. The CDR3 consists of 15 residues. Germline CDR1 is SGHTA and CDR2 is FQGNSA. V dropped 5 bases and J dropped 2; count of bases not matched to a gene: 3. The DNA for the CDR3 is TGTGCCAGCAGCGAGGGGGCGCCTGGGGCCAACGTCCTGACTTTC. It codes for CASSEGAPGANVLTF.

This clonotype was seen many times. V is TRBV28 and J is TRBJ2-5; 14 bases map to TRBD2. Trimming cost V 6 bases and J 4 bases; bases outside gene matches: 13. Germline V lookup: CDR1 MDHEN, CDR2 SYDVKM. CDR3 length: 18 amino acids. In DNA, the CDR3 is TGTGCCAGCAGCCCGACTAGCGGGAGGGCCATGTTCGGAGAGACCCAGTACTTC. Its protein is CASSPTSGRAMFGETQYF.

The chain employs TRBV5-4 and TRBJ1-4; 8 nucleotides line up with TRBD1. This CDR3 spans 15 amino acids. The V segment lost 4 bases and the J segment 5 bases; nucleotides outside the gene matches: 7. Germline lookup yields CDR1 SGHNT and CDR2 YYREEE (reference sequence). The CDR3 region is CASSLGQGRNEKLFF. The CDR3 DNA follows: TGTGCCAGCAGCCTAGGACAGGGCCGAAATGAAAAACTGTTTTTT.

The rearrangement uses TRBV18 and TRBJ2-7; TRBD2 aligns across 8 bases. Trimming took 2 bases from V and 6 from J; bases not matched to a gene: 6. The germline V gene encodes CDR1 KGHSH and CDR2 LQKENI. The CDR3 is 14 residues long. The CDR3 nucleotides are TGTGCCAGCTCACCAACCAGCGGGAGCACCGAGCAGTACTTC. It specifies CASSPTSGSTEQYF.

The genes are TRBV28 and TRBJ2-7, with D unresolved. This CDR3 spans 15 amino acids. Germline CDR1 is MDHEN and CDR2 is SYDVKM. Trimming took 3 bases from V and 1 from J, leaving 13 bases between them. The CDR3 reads CASSFDGGTSYEQYF. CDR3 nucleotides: TGTGCCAGCAGTTTCGACGGTGGAACGTCCTACGAGCAGTACTTC.

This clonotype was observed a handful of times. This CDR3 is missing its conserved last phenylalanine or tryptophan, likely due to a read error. Here the CDR3 DNA reads TGTGCCAGCAAGGGGGCCCCTGGGAATTCACCCCTCCACCTT. This gives the protein CASKGAPGNSPLHL. The chain combines TRBV6-5 with TRBJ1-6, with 7 positions matching TRBD1. Germline CDR1 reads MNHEY; CDR2 reads SVGAGI. The CDR3 contains 14 residues. The V and J ends lost 7 bases and 7 bases, in that order; junction bases with no gene match: 7.

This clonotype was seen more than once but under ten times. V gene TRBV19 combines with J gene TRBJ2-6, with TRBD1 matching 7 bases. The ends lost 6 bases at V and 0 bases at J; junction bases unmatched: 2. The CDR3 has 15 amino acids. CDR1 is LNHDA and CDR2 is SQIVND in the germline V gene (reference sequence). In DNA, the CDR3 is TGTGCCAGTAGGGGACAGAACTCTGGGGCCAACGTCCTGACTTTC. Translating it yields CASRGQNSGANVLTF.

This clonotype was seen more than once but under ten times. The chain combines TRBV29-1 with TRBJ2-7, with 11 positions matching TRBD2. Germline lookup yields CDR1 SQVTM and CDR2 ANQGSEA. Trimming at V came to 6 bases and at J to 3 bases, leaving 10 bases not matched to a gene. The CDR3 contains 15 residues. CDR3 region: CSVRLAGSYLYEQYF. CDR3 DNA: TGCAGCGTCCGACTAGCGGGATCATACCTCTACGAGCAGTACTTC.

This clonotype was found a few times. CDR3 region: CASSPPGQNYEQYF. CDR3 DNA sequence: TGTGCCAGCAGTCCCCCAGGACAGAACTACGAGCAGTACTTC. The chain joins TRBV12-3 or TRBV12-4 to TRBJ2-7, with a possible D match to TRBD1 (6 bases). The length of the CDR3 is 14 residues. V lost 5 bases to trimming and J lost 3 bases, with 14 bases between them.

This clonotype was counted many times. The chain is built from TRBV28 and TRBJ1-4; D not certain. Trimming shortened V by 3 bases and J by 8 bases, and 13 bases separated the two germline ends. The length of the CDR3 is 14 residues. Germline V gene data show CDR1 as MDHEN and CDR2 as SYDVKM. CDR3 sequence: CASSFSMHGEKLFF. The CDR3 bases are TGTGCCAGCAGTTTTAGTATGCACGGGGAAAAACTGTTTTTT.

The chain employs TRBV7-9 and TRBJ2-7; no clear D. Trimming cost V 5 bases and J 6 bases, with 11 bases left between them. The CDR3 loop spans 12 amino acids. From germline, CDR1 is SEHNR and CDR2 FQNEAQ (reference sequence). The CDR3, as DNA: TGTGCCAGCAGCCTCGCCGCAGGCGAGCAGTACTTC. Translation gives CASSLAAGEQYF.

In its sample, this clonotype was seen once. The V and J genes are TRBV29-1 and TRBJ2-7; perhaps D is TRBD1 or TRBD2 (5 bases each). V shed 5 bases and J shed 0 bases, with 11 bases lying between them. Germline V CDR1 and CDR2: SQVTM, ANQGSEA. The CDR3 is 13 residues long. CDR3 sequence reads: CSVLRGTSYEQYF. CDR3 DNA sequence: TGCAGCGTTCTCCGGGGCACCTCCTACGAGCAGTACTTC.

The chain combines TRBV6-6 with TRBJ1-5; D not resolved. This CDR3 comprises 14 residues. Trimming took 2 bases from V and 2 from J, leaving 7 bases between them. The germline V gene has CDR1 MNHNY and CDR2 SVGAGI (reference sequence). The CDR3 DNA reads TGTGCCAGCAGTTACAGGCAGGGCAATCAGCCCCAGCATTTT. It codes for CASSYRQGNQPQHF.

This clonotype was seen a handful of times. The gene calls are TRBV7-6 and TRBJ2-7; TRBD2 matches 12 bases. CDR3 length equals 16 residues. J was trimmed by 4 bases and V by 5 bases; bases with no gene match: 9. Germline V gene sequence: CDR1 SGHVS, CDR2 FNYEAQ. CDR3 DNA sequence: TGTGCCAGCAGCCTTCAGACTAGCGGGAGTCTGTACGAGCAGTACTTC. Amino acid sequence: CASSLQTSGSLYEQYF.

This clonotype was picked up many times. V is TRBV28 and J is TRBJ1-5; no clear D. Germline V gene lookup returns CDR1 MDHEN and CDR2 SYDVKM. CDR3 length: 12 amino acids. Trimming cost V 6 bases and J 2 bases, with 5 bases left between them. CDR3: CASRAGNQPQHF. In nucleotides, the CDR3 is TGTGCCAGCAGGGCTGGCAATCAGCCCCAGCATTTT.